A selection of T cell receptor beta chains follows, all from one sample in a study of cytomegalovirus exposure and HLA in healthy donors. This table comes from immunoSEQ multiplex PCR, and its TCRdb copy is limited to in-frame clones, with some not included. The sample has around 200,000 clones. The sample taken for sequencing was PBMCs. All receptors come from a girl aged 2-10 years in good health and CMV-seropositive. Both conserved end residues are part of each CDR3. D genes are given only for firm matches.

DNA	CDR3	D	V	J
TGTGCCACCCTCGGACTAGCGGGGATCAATGAGCAGTTCTTC	CATLGLAGINEQFF	TRBD2	TRBV10-3	TRBJ2-1
TGTGCCAGCAGCCCCCCGGACAGCCGAGAGTATAGCAATCAGCCCCAGCATTTT	CASSPPDSREYSNQPQHF	NA	TRBV7-2	TRBJ1-5
TGTGCCAGCAGCTCTCGTCCAGGGTTCATGAACACTGAAGCTTTCTTT	CASSSRPGFMNTEAFF	NA	TRBV7-9	TRBJ1-1
TGTGCCAGCAGTTTTCGCGAGCAGTACTTC	CASSFREQYF	NA	TRBV28	TRBJ2-7
TGTGCCAGCAGTTTTACTAGCGGGGAGCCCGGTGAGCAGTTCTTC	CASSFTSGEPGEQFF	TRBD2	TRBV6-1	TRBJ2-1
TGTGCCAGCAGTCAGAGACAGGGGGCCTACGAGCAGTACTTC	CASSQRQGAYEQYF	TRBD1	TRBV25-1	TRBJ2-7
TGTGCCAGTAGTATCCTCCCGGACAGGGGAAACACCATATATTTT	CASSILPDRGNTIYF	TRBD1	TRBV19	TRBJ1-3
TGTGCCAGCAGTTTATGGGGACTAGCGACCTACACAGATACGCAGTATTTT	CASSLWGLATYTDTQYF	TRBD2	TRBV27	TRBJ2-3
TGTGCCAGCAGTCTGAACCGGGACAGGGGCTACGAGCAGTACTTC	CASSLNRDRGYEQYF	TRBD1	TRBV28	TRBJ2-7
TGTGCCAGCAGTCCCGAACTCATTAGGGGGCGAGAAACCTATGGCTACACCTTC	CASSPELIRGRETYGYTF	TRBD1	TRBV28	TRBJ1-2
TGTGCCAGTAGTGCACAGGTTCTGGCCGAGCAGTACTTC	CASSAQVLAEQYF	NA	TRBV19	TRBJ2-7
TGTGCCAGCAGTGGGACAGGAAGAATGAACACTGAAGCTTTCTTT	CASSGTGRMNTEAFF	TRBD1	TRBV6-5	TRBJ1-1
TGTGCCAGCACCGAAGTCGGGGTTACGCAGTATTTT	CASTEVGVTQYF	NA	TRBV2	TRBJ2-3
TGTGCCAGTAGTCCGAGCGCGGGAGCTCGCTGGTATGAGCAGTTCTTC	CASSPSAGARWYEQFF	TRBD2	TRBV19	TRBJ2-1
TGTGCCAGCAGCTTGTATCGGGGACAGTTAAATGAAAAACTGTTTTTT	CASSLYRGQLNEKLFF	TRBD1	TRBV5-4	TRBJ1-4
TGTGCCAGTAGTATCCCCATGGCTGGTCGAATGGAAAAACTGTTTTTT	CASSIPMAGRMEKLFF	NA	TRBV19	TRBJ1-4
TGTGCCAGCAGCACCGACAGGGTTGGTGAGCAGTTCTTC	CASSTDRVGEQFF	TRBD1	TRBV5-6	TRBJ2-1
TGTGCCAGTAGTATATTTTGGGACTTCAACCAGCCCCAGCATTTT	CASSIFWDFNQPQHF	NA	TRBV19	TRBJ1-5
TGCAGTGCTAGATTGGGACAGGGGGTTACCTTC	CSARLGQGVTF	TRBD1	TRBV20-1	TRBJ1-2
TGTGCCAGCAGCTTGAAGTCCAGGGACTATGGCTACACCTTC	CASSLKSRDYGYTF	NA	TRBV5-4	TRBJ1-2
TGTGCCAGCAGACCGGACGACAGTCTGACGAAAGCTTTCTTT	CASRPDDSLTKAFF	NA	TRBV2	TRBJ1-1
TGTGCCAGCGACGTTTCAGGGGTGTCGACAGGAGAGCAGTACTTC	CASDVSGVSTGEQYF	NA	TRBV6-1	TRBJ2-7
TGTGCCAGCAGCTTAGGGGGACTAGCGGGTTACGAGCAGTACTTC	CASSLGGLAGYEQYF	TRBD2	TRBV7-9	TRBJ2-7
TGTGCCAGCGGCATCTTAGAGGCAGCGGGTGTGGATACGCAGTATTTT	CASGILEAAGVDTQYF	NA	TRBV27	TRBJ2-3
TGTGCCAGCAGCTTAGTGAGGTCGGGTGAAGCTTTCTTT	CASSLVRSGEAFF	NA	TRBV11-2	TRBJ1-1
TGTGCCAGCAGCACCGGGAACACAGATACGCAGTATTTT	CASSTGNTDTQYF	NA	TRBV7-9	TRBJ2-3
TGTGCCAGCAGTTATCAGGTATCCTACAATGAGCAGTTCTTC	CASSYQVSYNEQFF	NA	TRBV6-6	TRBJ2-1
TGTGCCACCAGCTTAGTGAGACAAAACACCGGGGAGCTGTTTTTT	CATSLVRQNTGELFF	NA	TRBV15	TRBJ2-2
TGCAGCGTTGACAGGGAACTTACTGGCTACACCTTC	CSVDRELTGYTF	NA	TRBV29-1	TRBJ1-2
TGTGCCAGCAGCTCTGGGGGGGATGGAGAGACCCAGTACTTC	CASSSGGDGETQYF	TRBD2	TRBV5-4	TRBJ2-5
TGTGCCAGCAGCTTGGGGAAGCGGGCCTACGAGCAGTACTTC	CASSLGKRAYEQYF	NA	TRBV7-8	TRBJ2-7
TGTGCCATCAGTGACCTGGACAGGATAAACTATGGCTACACCTTC	CAISDLDRINYGYTF	TRBD1	TRBV10-3	TRBJ1-2
TGTGCCAGCACCGGACAGGCGAACACTGAAGCTTTCTTT	CASTGQANTEAFF	TRBD1	TRBV28	TRBJ1-1
TGTGCCAGCAGCCAGGGGGGACGGGAGACCCAGTACTTC	CASSQGGRETQYF	NA	TRBV7-9	TRBJ2-5
TGCGCCAGCAGCTTAAGGGGGTATAGCAATCAGCCCCAGCATTTT	CASSLRGYSNQPQHF	NA	TRBV5-1	TRBJ1-5
TGTGCCAGCAGCTTACGTACAGGGGTGGAACCCGGGGAGCTGTTTTTT	CASSLRTGVEPGELFF	TRBD1	TRBV7-6	TRBJ2-2
TGTGCCAGCAGCGTAGTCGCGGACTCCTACGAGCAGTACTTC	CASSVVADSYEQYF	NA	TRBV9	TRBJ2-7
TGTGCCAGCAGTTCAGGCTTCAACTATGGCTACACCTTC	CASSSGFNYGYTF	NA	TRBV27	TRBJ1-2
TGCGCCAGCAGCTTGGATACAGGGGCCTACGAGCAGTACTTC	CASSLDTGAYEQYF	TRBD1	TRBV5-1	TRBJ2-7
TGCAGCGTAGGGGCTTCGCGGGATTTCAATCAGCCCCAGCATTTT	CSVGASRDFNQPQHF	NA	TRBV29-1	TRBJ1-5
TGTGCCAGCAGCTTGCGACAGGCATCCTACGAGCAGTACTTC	CASSLRQASYEQYF	NA	TRBV7-7	TRBJ2-7
TGTGCCAGCAGCTTAGGACGCGACTACGAGCAGTACTTC	CASSLGRDYEQYF	NA	TRBV7-8	TRBJ2-7
TGTGCCAGCAAGGCGGGAGGGTCTTACGAGCAGTACTTC	CASKAGGSYEQYF	TRBD2	TRBV27	TRBJ2-7
TGTGCCAGTAGTGAGGGACTAGCGGGAGAAGGGCACATTCAGTACTTC	CASSEGLAGEGHIQYF	TRBD2	TRBV19	TRBJ2-4
TGTGCCAGCAGTTTTCTGCGGGACGGTCGCCAAGAGACCCAGTACTTC	CASSFLRDGRQETQYF	NA	TRBV28	TRBJ2-5
TGTGCCAGCAGCCCGGACAGGGGGGGGTATGGCTACACCTTC	CASSPDRGGYGYTF	TRBD1	TRBV7-3	TRBJ1-2
TGTGCCAGCAGCTTCTCGGGACAAGGCGGGGAGCTGTTTTTT	CASSFSGQGGELFF	NA	TRBV5-4	TRBJ2-2
TGTGCCAGCAGTTTAACCGGCCACCCCGGGGACGAGCAGTACTTC	CASSLTGHPGDEQYF	NA	TRBV27	TRBJ2-7
TGTGCCAGCAGTTTTCTTAAGGGACAGGGCACAGATACGCAGTATTTT	CASSFLKGQGTDTQYF	TRBD1	TRBV6-5	TRBJ2-3
TGCGCCAGCAGCTTGGGACAGTTTGAAAAACTGTTTTTT	CASSLGQFEKLFF	NA	TRBV5-1	TRBJ1-4
TGTGCCAGTAGTATCAGGACTTTATCGCGATACCAAGAGACCCAGTACTTC	CASSIRTLSRYQETQYF	NA	TRBV19	TRBJ2-5
TGCGCCAGCAGCTTGGTAGGGGCTGGCTACACCTTC	CASSLVGAGYTF	NA	TRBV5-1	TRBJ1-2
TGCGCCAGCAGCTTGGAGGGACTAGCGGGAGGCCCGCTACAGTACTTC	CASSLEGLAGGPLQYF	TRBD2	TRBV5-1	TRBJ2-7
TGCGCCAGCAGATTTAGTTTGGATACGCAGTATTTT	CASRFSLDTQYF	NA	TRBV5-1	TRBJ2-3
TGTGCCAGCAGCTTAGCTAACCTAGCGGGAGGTGGAGAGACCCAGTACTTC	CASSLANLAGGGETQYF	TRBD2	TRBV7-6	TRBJ2-5
TGTGCCAGCAGTTTTAAAGGACTTCCCTCCTACAATGAGCAGTTCTTC	CASSFKGLPSYNEQFF	NA	TRBV28	TRBJ2-1
TGTGCCAGCCGCAAGACAGGGTTGTCGGCCGGGGAGCTGTTTTTT	CASRKTGLSAGELFF	TRBD1	TRBV6-5	TRBJ2-2
TGTGCCAGCACCTCCCCGGACAGGGGGTATTCCCAGAAAGCTTTCTTT	CASTSPDRGYSQKAFF	TRBD1	TRBV2	TRBJ1-1
TGTGCCAGCAGTTCCACCCGAGGGCAGCCCCAGCATTTT	CASSSTRGQPQHF	NA	TRBV28	TRBJ1-5